This TCR beta chain originates from a study of blood T cells in healthy people across ages. For the study at large: About one barcoded beta molecule per two T cells came from capture by template switching. Overall study results and limits: In these data, TCR beta diversity tracked strongly with naive T cell percentage.

The CDR3 covers 16 residues. The germline CDR1 and CDR2 sequences are ENHRY and SYGVKD. The authors drew 8.5 to 10 milliliters of peripheral blood from each donor. A second PCR of 7 to 11 cycles used a sample-barcoded 5' primer and a J-beta primer mix. Each cDNA molecule received a tag from a template-switch adaptor that had 12 random nucleotides. From the 5' RACE reads, TCRdb called clonotypes with MiXCR, one entry per CDR3 protein. The sample lists roughly 1,700,000 distinct CDR3 sequences, under 30% seen once, with approximately 7.7% in the top ten. On this clonotype itself: Antigen specificity is unknown. The junction departs from the called germline gene at one end, perhaps through a read error.

Source material: blood. This chain uses TRBV10-3 with TRBJ1-2; 9 nucleotides agree with TRBD1. This TCR was recovered from a woman aged 25 to 45 in good health. The CDR3 loop reads CAIGEGGDRVYYGYTF. CDR3 sequence (DNA): TGTGCCATCGGTGAAGGAGGGGACAGGGTTTACTATGGCTACACCTTC.